One sample yielded the 22 T cell receptor beta chains listed below, sequenced in a study of cytomegalovirus exposure and HLA in healthy donors. Sequencing was performed with immunoSEQ multiplex PCR; in TCRdb, only in-frame clones are kept and a portion is missing. The sample holds about 280,000 clones; about 86% are singletons and the top ten take over 0.95%. The source material was PBMCs. These receptors all come from a woman younger than 30 in good health and CMV-seronegative.

This clone showed up just a few times. This chain uses TRBV6-1 with TRBJ2-7, with D tentatively TRBD1 (8 bases). From germline, CDR1 is MNHNS and CDR2 SASEGT. The length of the CDR3 is 13 residues. Trimming took off 6 bases at V and 7 bases at J, with 16 bases between the two ends. The CDR3 bases are TGTGCCAGCAGCGCCGGGGGGACAGGAGAGCAGTACTTC. Protein sequence: CASSAGGTGEQYF.

The chain recombines TRBV7-3 with TRBJ2-3; D possibly corresponds to TRBD2 (6 bases). Germline CDR1 is SGHTA and CDR2 is FQGTGA. The CDR3 is 15 amino acids. The V and J ends lost 5 bases and 5 bases respectively, with 17 bases between them. In nucleotides, the CDR3 is TGTGCCAGCAGCGATGCCGGGACTGGAGAAGATACGCAGTATTTT. The encoded protein is CASSDAGTGEDTQYF.

Only a few counts were recorded for this clone. The chain joins TRBV30 to TRBJ1-6; D is undetermined. Germline CDR1 is GTSNPN and CDR2 is SVGIG (reference sequence). Trimming removed 2 bases from V and 10 bases from J, with 9 bases in between. This CDR3 contains 12 residues. This chain's CDR3 is CAWSRPRSPLHF. In nucleotides, the CDR3 is TGTGCCTGGAGTCGTCCACGGTCACCCCTCCACTTT.

The chain carries TRBV30 and TRBJ2-1, with TRBD1 matching over 8 bases. J lost 1 base, V lost 1 base, and 6 bases had no gene match. The CDR3 contains 16 residues. Germline loops: CDR1 GTSNPN, CDR2 SVGIG (reference sequence). Written as DNA, the CDR3 is TGTGCCTGGAGTGGTTCAGGGGGCAGGTCCTACAATGAGCAGTTCTTC. It encodes CAWSGSGGRSYNEQFF.

The CDR3 nucleotides read TGTGCCAGCAGTGAAAGGGAAGGGGTGGCTGAAGCTTTCTTT. Amino acids: CASSEREGVAEAFF. This chain links TRBV2 with TRBJ1-1; possible D gene TRBD1, 5 bases. The length of the CDR3 is 14 residues. Germline-derived CDR1 and CDR2 are SNHLY and FYNNEI. The V end was cut by 2 bases, the J end by 6 bases, with 13 bases between. Variable domain in full (rest from reference TRBV2 and TRBJ1-1): EPEVTQTPSHQVTQMGQEVILRCVPISNHLYFYWYRQILGQKVEFLVSFYNNEISEKSEIFDDQFSVERPDGSNFTLKIRSTKLEDSAMYFCASSEREGVAEAFFGQGTRLTVV.

The chain couples TRBV5-6 to TRBJ2-2, with a tentative D call TRBD2 (6 bases). The length of the CDR3 is 15 residues. Looked up from germline, CDR1 is SGHDT and CDR2 is YYEEEE. Between the trimmed V and J ends, which lost 2 bases and 3 bases, there was a span of 11 bases. DNA of the CDR3: TGTGCCAGCAGCTTCGCCTGGGGGGACACCGGGGAGCTGTTTTTT. Protein sequence: CASSFAWGDTGELFF.

This chain joins TRBV2 and TRBJ2-2, with D perhaps matching TRBD1 (6 bases). CDR1 is SNHLY, CDR2 FYNNEI, per germline. This CDR3 contains 16 residues. Trimming took off 3 bases at V and 0 bases at J, with 11 bases between the two ends. The CDR3 DNA reads as TGTGCCAGCAGTGAGATGACAGGATCGAACACCGGGGAGCTGTTTTTT. Its protein is CASSEMTGSNTGELFF.

The chain has TRBV30 and TRBJ1-2, with 8 bases fitting TRBD1. The J segment lost 10 bases and the V segment lost 0 bases, leaving 13 bases of the junction unmatched. The germline gives CDR1 GTSNPN, CDR2 SVGIG (reference sequence). CDR3 length equals 15 residues. CDR3 region: CAWSVGQGVSDPYTF. CDR3 nucleotide sequence: TGTGCCTGGAGTGTAGGACAGGGTGTAAGTGATCCCTACACCTTC.

The genes are TRBV18 and TRBJ2-7; TRBD1 matches 8 bases. Trimming cost V 0 bases and J 3 bases; bases outside gene matches: 10. This CDR3 is built from 17 residues. Germline CDR1 and CDR2: KGHSH and LQKENI. The CDR3 nucleotides read TGTGCCAGCTCACCACCCGACAGGGGCTGGTTTAACTACGAGCAGTACTTC. This encodes CASSPPDRGWFNYEQYF.

The V and J genes are TRBV19 and TRBJ1-2, with a possible D match to TRBD1 (5 bases). V was pared by 3 bases and J by 4 bases, with 24 bases between. Germline loops: CDR1 LNHDA, CDR2 SQIVND (reference sequence). This CDR3 has 18 amino acids. CDR3 protein: CASSIIRVKGPRVYGYTF. CDR3 nucleotide sequence: TGTGCCAGTAGTATTATCAGGGTTAAAGGACCCCGAGTCTATGGCTACACCTTC.

V usage is TRBV11-2 and J usage is TRBJ2-7, with TRBD1 identical over 8 bases. Germline lookup yields CDR1 SGHAT and CDR2 FQNNGV. Losses at the gene ends were 5 bases for V and 6 bases for J; bases not matched to a gene: 6. The CDR3 contains 13 residues. This CDR3 is CASSPDRVPEQYF. The CDR3 nucleotides are TGTGCCAGCAGCCCGGACAGGGTTCCCGAGCAGTACTTC.

The chain links TRBV28 to TRBJ2-1; 9 positions match TRBD1. V gave up 8 bases and J gave up 8 bases; unmatched junction bases: 7. The CDR3 runs 13 residues. Germline V gene sequence: CDR1 MDHEN, CDR2 SYDVKM. In nucleotides, the CDR3 is TGTGCCAGCCAGTACAGGGACAGGGATGAGCAGTTCTTC. It codes for CASQYRDRDEQFF.

The gene calls are TRBV4-3 and TRBJ2-5; 7 bases match TRBD1. The CDR3 consists of 15 residues. Germline CDR1 and CDR2: LGHNA and YSLEER. V shed 4 bases, J shed 10 bases, and the junction held 15 bases outside the gene matches. The CDR3 loop reads CASSRELDRSRGQYF. CDR3 sequence (DNA): TGCGCCAGCAGCCGCGAATTGGACAGGTCCAGGGGCCAGTACTTC.

This chain connects TRBV30 to TRBJ1-1; 7 positions agree with TRBD1. CDR1 and CDR2 (germline): GTSNPN, SVGIG (reference sequence). The CDR3 length is 13 residues. J lost 3 bases, V lost 3 bases, and 4 bases had no gene match. As DNA, the CDR3 is TGTGCCTGGAGCGACAGGGCCGACACTGAAGCTTTCTTT. Residues: CAWSDRADTEAFF.

The gene calls are TRBV11-3 and TRBJ2-7; weak D call: TRBD2 (5 bases). CDR3 length equals 12 residues. Germline V gene sequence: CDR1 SGHNT, CDR2 YENEEA. V lost 3 bases to trimming and J lost 6 bases, with 9 bases between them. The CDR3 region has the DNA TGTGCCAGCAGCTTGATGGCGGGCGAGCAGTACTTC. Translation gives CASSLMAGEQYF.

CDR3 region: CASSVEGQVQFF. The CDR3 DNA reads TGTGCCAGCAGCGTAGAGGGACAGGTGCAGTTCTTC. The chain combines TRBV9 with TRBJ2-1; 8 bases fit TRBD1. V dropped 0 bases and J dropped 12; count of bases not matched to a gene: 2. The CDR3 consists of 12 residues. The germline CDR1 and CDR2 sequences are SGDLS and YYNGEE. The variable domain in full, with the rest retrieved from reference TRBV9 and TRBJ2-1, is DSGVTQTPKHLITATGQRVTLRCSPRSGDLSVYWYQQSLDQGLQFLIQYYNGEERAKGNILERFSAQQFPDLHSELNLSSLELGDSALYFCASSVEGQVQFFGPGTRLTVL.

This clone was detected a few times. This rearrangement joins TRBV28 to TRBJ1-4; 7 nucleotides match TRBD1. J lost 7 bases, V lost 5 bases, and 10 bases had no gene match. Germline V gene lookup returns CDR1 MDHEN and CDR2 SYDVKM. The CDR3 has 15 amino acids. CDR3 region: CASSDYRGLSEKLFF. As DNA, the CDR3 is TGTGCCAGCAGTGACTATAGGGGGCTTAGTGAAAAACTGTTTTTT. The whole variable domain, remainder taken from reference TRBV28 and TRBJ1-4, is DVKVTQSSRYLVKRTGEKVFLECVQDMDHENMFWYRQDPGLGLRLIYFSYDVKMKEKGDIPEGYSVSREKKERFSLILESASTNQTSMYLCASSDYRGLSEKLFFGSGTQLSVL.

In nucleotides, the CDR3 is TGTGCCAGCAGTTTGGGTGACAGAGCTTATGGCTACACCTTC. Amino acid sequence: CASSLGDRAYGYTF. This chain links TRBV6-5 with TRBJ1-2; D might be TRBD1 (5 bases). The CDR3 runs 14 residues. Trimming took off 4 bases at V and 5 bases at J, with 14 bases between the two ends. The germline CDR1 and CDR2 sequences are MNHEY and SVGAGI.

The chain employs TRBV5-8 and TRBJ1-2; the D is unclear. The CDR3 has 15 residues. Germline V gene lookup returns CDR1 SGHTS and CDR2 YDEGEE. The ends were cut back, 1 base at V and 1 base at J, with 11 bases in the middle. The CDR3: CASSLIPYVNYGYTF. For the CDR3, the DNA is TGTGCCAGCAGCTTGATTCCGTATGTTAACTATGGCTACACCTTC.

This clone was counted between two and nine times. The chain links TRBV11-2 to TRBJ2-7, with D uncertain. Germline CDR1 and CDR2: SGHAT and FQNNGV. Trimming cost V 5 bases and J 1 base, with 12 bases left between them. The CDR3 totals 14 residues. In DNA, the CDR3 is TGTGCCAGCAGCCAAGGTCTACAGTCCTACGAGCAGTACTTC. Its protein is CASSQGLQSYEQYF.

This clone was counted a few times. The V gene is TRBV28, the J gene TRBJ1-2; TRBD1 aligns across 8 bases. The germline CDR1 and CDR2 sequences are MDHEN and SYDVKM. The CDR3 is made up of 13 amino acids. V was pared by 6 bases and J by 8 bases, with 8 bases of the junction left unmatched. DNA for the CDR3: TGTGCCAGCAGCTACAGGGGGAGAAGAGGCTACACCTTC. It is translated as CASSYRGRRGYTF.

J is TRBJ2-2 and V is TRBV7-6; weak D call: TRBD2 (7 bases). Germline V gives CDR1 SGHVS, CDR2 FNYEAQ. The CDR3 loop spans 14 amino acids. V was trimmed by 7 bases and J by 6 bases, leaving 15 bases between them. The CDR3 DNA is TGTGCCAGCACCCCCGGCGGGGGCTCCGGGGAGCTGTTTTTT. This translates into CASTPGGGSGELFF.